The 6 T cell receptor beta chains listed next were all sequenced from one sample in a study of cytomegalovirus exposure and HLA in healthy donors. The PCR employed 60 Vbeta primers together with 13 Jbeta primers. The table came from immunoSEQ multiplex PCR; TCRdb's copy has only in-frame clones and leaves some out. The sample lists fewer than 300,000 clones; approximately 90% were seen once. Sequencing was done on a sample of PBMCs. The receptors here all came from a man aged 35-49 years in good health and CMV-seropositive.

This sequence joins TRBV19 and TRBJ2-7; the match to TRBD1 covers 8 bases. This CDR3 has 15 residues. The V gene end was trimmed by 3 bases and the J gene end by 3 bases; junction bases not matched to a gene: 7. CDR1 LNHDA and CDR2 SQIVND come from the germline V gene (reference sequence). DNA for the CDR3: TGTGCCAGTAGTATTTATGGACAGGGAGTCTACGAGCAGTACTTC. This gives the protein CASSIYGQGVYEQYF. The full variable domain, completed using reference TRBV19 and TRBJ2-7, is DGGITQSPKYLFRKEGQNVTLSCEQNLNHDAMYWYRQDPGQGLRLIYYSQIVNDFQKGDIAEGYSVSREKKESFPLTVTSAQKNPTAFYLCASSIYGQGVYEQYFGPGTRLTVT.

V and J are TRBV28 and TRBJ1-5; D is undetermined. The germline V and J ends were trimmed by 4 bases and 11 bases, with 9 bases remaining between them. Germline values: CDR1 MDHEN, CDR2 SYDVKM. The CDR3 totals 11 residues. The CDR3 nucleotides read TGTGCCAGCAGTTCCGTGCGGGCCCAGCATTTT. Encoded protein: CASSSVRAQHF.

The rearrangement uses TRBV27 and TRBJ1-2; D perhaps matches TRBD1 (6 bases). This CDR3 region has 12 residues. V gave up 6 bases and J gave up 5 bases, with 10 bases separating them. The V gene's germline CDR1 is MNHEY and CDR2 SMNVEV (reference sequence). CDR3 amino acids: CASRTTGYGYTF. The CDR3 DNA is TGTGCCAGCAGAACTACAGGGTATGGCTACACCTTC.

CDR3 sequence (DNA): TGTGCCAGCAGTTTAAGGCTAGATAGCAATGAGCAGTTCTTC. Residues: CASSLRLDSNEQFF. The J gene is TRBJ2-1, the V gene TRBV27, with D unclear. The CDR3 runs to 14 residues. Germline CDR1 reads MNHEY; CDR2 reads SMNVEV (reference sequence). Deletions cut 2 bases from V and 6 bases from J, with 11 bases between.

The chain carries TRBV18 and TRBJ1-1; 7 nucleotides align to TRBD1. J gave up 4 bases and V 3 bases, and 8 bases lay outside the gene matches. This CDR3 contains 15 residues. From germline, CDR1 is KGHSH and CDR2 LQKENI. The CDR3: CASSPRTGSGTEAFF. The CDR3 DNA sequence: TGTGCCAGCTCACCCCGGACAGGATCGGGCACTGAAGCTTTCTTT.

The chain has TRBV5-1 and TRBJ1-1; TRBD1 matches 7 bases. This CDR3 spans 13 amino acids. V was pared by 7 bases and J by 0 bases, with 3 bases of the junction left unmatched. Germline V gene sequence: CDR1 SGHRS, CDR2 YFSETQ. The DNA of the CDR3 is TGCGCCAGCCCGGGACAGCTGAACACTGAAGCTTTCTTT. Translated: CASPGQLNTEAFF.